The source of this T cell receptor (beta chain) is a study of CD8 T cells in ankylosing spondylitis. TCRdb itself ran the 5' RACE reads through MiXCR, one entry per CDR3 protein. In the table there are some 37,000 distinct CDR3 sequences, 9.5% to 11% of which are singletons. V was cut by 3 bases and J by 4 bases, with 7 bases left in between. The CDR3 is 12 amino acids. Germline-derived CDR1 and CDR2 are LNHDA and SQIVND (reference sequence). This clonotype was counted many times. The sequencing sample was made of synovial fluid, either unsorted or a sorted T cell fraction (not recorded which). The clonotype was recovered from a male donor with ankylosing spondylitis. The chain employs TRBV19 and TRBJ2-7; D possibly uses TRBD1 or TRBD2 (5 bases each). The CDR3 reads CASSIGTYEQYF. The CDR3 coding sequence is TGTGCCAGTAGTATTGGGACGTACGAGCAGTACTTC.